This record looks at one T cell receptor (beta chain) sequence and its context. Generated by immunoSEQ multiplex PCR, the TCRdb table keeps only in-frame clones and is missing some. The profile shows about 88,000 clones, roughly 91% of them singletons. Per the germline V gene, CDR1 is MGHRA and CDR2 is YSYEKL. The CDR3 has 17 amino acids. V dropped 4 bases and J dropped 9; count of bases not matched to a gene: 13. The data derive from a study of T cells in tuberculosis. Study results and caveats: The stringent gate may have excluded weak CD1B-GMM tetramer binders.

After thawing and overnight rest, PBMC were stained with GMM-loaded CD1B tetramer, viability dye and anti-CD3 for sorting. CD1B tetramers were loaded with Rhodococcus equi-derived C32 glucose monomycolate. Before cryopreservation, the sorted PBMC lost their CD14-expressing monocytes. The gene calls are TRBV4-1 and TRBJ1-6; 9 positions match TRBD1. Sequenced material: CD1b-GMM tetramer-negative cells sorted from PBMCs. The clonotype comes from an adult woman with latent tuberculosis. The CDR3 region is CASSLLHWTGEISPLHF. As DNA, the CDR3 is TGCGCCAGCAGCCTGCTCCACTGGACAGGGGAAATTTCACCCCTCCACTTT.